The clone carrying this T cell receptor beta chain showed up just once. Its antigen is not known. The data were taken from a study of cytomegalovirus exposure and HLA in healthy donors. Study-level results: Reports showed the classifier diagnosing cytomegalovirus status with high specificity and sensitivity.

Sequencing was performed with immunoSEQ multiplex PCR; in TCRdb, only in-frame clones are kept and a portion is missing. Of some 330,000 clones in the sample, about nine tenths were seen once. The source is a young woman in good health and CMV-seronegative. The sequenced material came from PBMCs.

The CDR3, as DNA: TGTGCCAGCAGTTACAAAGGGGCCCACGAGCAGTACTTC. It encodes CASSYKGAHEQYF. The chain has TRBV6-5 and TRBJ2-7, with a tentative D call TRBD1 (5 bases). Germline V gene sequence: CDR1 MNHEY, CDR2 SVGAGI. Trimming removed 2 bases at V and 5 bases at J, with 10 bases between. This CDR3 is built from 13 residues.